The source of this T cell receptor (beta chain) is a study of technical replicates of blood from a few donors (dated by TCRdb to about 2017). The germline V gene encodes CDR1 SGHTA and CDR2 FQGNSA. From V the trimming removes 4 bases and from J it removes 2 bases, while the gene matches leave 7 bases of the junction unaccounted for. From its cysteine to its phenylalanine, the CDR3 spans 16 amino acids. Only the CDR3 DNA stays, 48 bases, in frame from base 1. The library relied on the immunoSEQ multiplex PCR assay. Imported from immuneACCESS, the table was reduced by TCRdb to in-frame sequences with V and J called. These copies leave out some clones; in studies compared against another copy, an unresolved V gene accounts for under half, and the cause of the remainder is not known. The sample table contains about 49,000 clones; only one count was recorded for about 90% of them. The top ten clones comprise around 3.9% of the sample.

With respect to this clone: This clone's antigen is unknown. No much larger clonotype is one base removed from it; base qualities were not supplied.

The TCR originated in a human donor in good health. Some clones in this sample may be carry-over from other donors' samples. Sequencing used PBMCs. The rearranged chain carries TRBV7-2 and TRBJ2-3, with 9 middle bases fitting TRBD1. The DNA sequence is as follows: TGTGCCAGCAGCTCCTACAGGGGGCGCTACACAGATACGCAGTATTTT. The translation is CASSSYRGRYTDTQYF.